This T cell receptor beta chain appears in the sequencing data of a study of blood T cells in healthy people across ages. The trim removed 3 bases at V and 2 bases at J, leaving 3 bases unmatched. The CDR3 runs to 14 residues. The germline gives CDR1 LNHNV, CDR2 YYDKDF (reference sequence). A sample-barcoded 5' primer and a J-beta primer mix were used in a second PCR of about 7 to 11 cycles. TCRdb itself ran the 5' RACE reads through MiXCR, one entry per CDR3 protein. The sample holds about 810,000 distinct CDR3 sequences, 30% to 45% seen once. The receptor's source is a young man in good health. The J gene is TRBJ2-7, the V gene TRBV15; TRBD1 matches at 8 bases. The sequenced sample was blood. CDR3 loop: CATSRTGVTYEQYF. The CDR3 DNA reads TGTGCCACCAGCAGGACAGGGGTGACCTACGAGCAGTACTTC.